The 21 T cell receptor beta chains below all came from one sample that was sequenced in a study of blood T cell repertoires in COVID-19. Data came from immunoSEQ multiplex PCR; TCRdb stores just in-frame clones and leaves some out. This table has 310,000 or so clones, about nine tenths appearing once. Sequenced sample: peripheral blood. The receptors shown here come from a woman younger than 45 with COVID-19, enrolled during active disease.

The chain carries TRBV30 and TRBJ1-5, with 7 bases that match TRBD1. This CDR3 spans 15 amino acids. Germline V gene data show CDR1 as GTSNPN and CDR2 as SVGIG (reference sequence). J was trimmed by 6 bases and V by 1 base; bases with no gene match: 9. CDR3 in amino acids: CAWSELGGRVQPQHF. CDR3 in DNA: TGTGCCTGGAGTGAATTAGGGGGCCGGGTTCAGCCCCAGCATTTT.

The CDR3 protein is CASSRTGRAGDTQYF. CDR3 in DNA: TGTGCCAGCAGCAGGACCGGGCGGGCTGGGGATACGCAGTATTTT. The chain carries TRBV9 and TRBJ2-3, with D tentatively TRBD2 (5 bases). V lost 4 bases to trimming and J lost 6 bases, with 18 bases between them. The V gene's germline CDR1 is SGDLS and CDR2 YYNGEE. The CDR3 runs to 15 residues.

V and J are TRBV6-5 and TRBJ1-3, with D perhaps matching TRBD1 (6 bases). Germline CDR1 and CDR2: MNHEY and SVGAGI. Trimming removed 6 bases at V and 3 bases at J, with 12 bases between. This CDR3 is built from 14 residues. CDR3 residues: CASSWGQGGNTIYF. CDR3 coding DNA: TGTGCCAGCAGCTGGGGGCAGGGTGGAAACACCATATATTTT.

The J gene is TRBJ1-3, the V gene TRBV6-5; 10 nucleotides line up with TRBD1. Germline loops: CDR1 MNHEY, CDR2 SVGAGI. The length of the CDR3 is 13 residues. V was pared by 4 bases and J by 8 bases, with 2 bases of the junction left unmatched. CDR3 bases: TGTGCCAGCAGTTGGGGGACAGGGGACACCATATATTTT. It translates to CASSWGTGDTIYF.

Only one count was recorded for this clone. This sequence joins TRBV9 and TRBJ2-3, with 7 bases fitting TRBD2. CDR1 and CDR2 from the germline V gene are SGDLS and YYNGEE. CDR3 length equals 16 residues. Unmatched junction bases numbered 10, after V lost 0 bases and J lost 6 bases. The CDR3 reads CASSVDSAGVTDTQYF. CDR3 coding DNA: TGTGCCAGCAGCGTAGATTCGGCGGGAGTCACCGATACGCAGTATTTT.

The chain couples TRBV7-2 to TRBJ1-5; 7 nucleotides match TRBD1. The V gene's germline CDR1 is SGHTA and CDR2 FQGNSA. This CDR3 comprises 14 residues. J lost 6 bases, V lost 5 bases, and 7 bases had no gene match. The CDR3 DNA reads as TGTGCCAGCAGCGAGGGGGCGCGCGGTCAGCCCCAGCATTTT. Amino acid sequence: CASSEGARGQPQHF.

The chain has TRBV19 and TRBJ1-2, with unresolved D. The germline CDR1 and CDR2 sequences are LNHDA and SQIVND (reference sequence). This CDR3 has 15 amino acids. Trimming shortened V by 7 bases and J by 0 bases, and 15 bases separated the two germline ends. CDR3 sequence: CASNPSQAPNYGYTF. Written as DNA, the CDR3 is TGTGCCAGTAATCCCTCTCAAGCCCCTAACTATGGCTACACCTTC.

The chain has TRBV6-1 and TRBJ2-5; 7 bases match TRBD1. The ends lost 8 bases at V and 5 bases at J; junction bases unmatched: 11. The CDR3 spans 14 residues. From germline, CDR1 is MNHNS and CDR2 SASEGT. The DNA for the CDR3 is TGTGCCAGCGACCCTACAGGGGCCTCGGAGACCCAGTACTTC. Protein product: CASDPTGASETQYF.

The chain carries TRBV14 and TRBJ2-1, with D unresolved. This CDR3 spans 15 amino acids. Germline loops: CDR1 SGHDN, CDR2 FVKESK. V shed 4 bases and J shed 3 bases, with 13 bases lying between them. The CDR3 DNA reads TGTGCCAGCAGCCTAAGGTCCGGAGACTACAATGAGCAGTTCTTC. Encoded protein: CASSLRSGDYNEQFF.

This chain connects TRBV6-5 to TRBJ1-2; TRBD1 matches 7 bases. With V trimmed by 11 bases and J by 5 bases, 8 bases remained unmatched. CDR1 is MNHEY, CDR2 SVGAGI, per germline. The CDR3 extends over 12 amino acids. CDR3 bases: TGTGCCGGCCAGGGACAGATTTATGGCTACACCTTC. Its protein product is CAGQGQIYGYTF.

This clone has only a few counts. The rearrangement joins TRBV13 to TRBJ2-7; TRBD2 matches at 10 bases. CDR1 is PRHDT and CDR2 is FYEKMQ in the germline V gene (reference sequence). The CDR3 covers 17 residues. V gave up 7 bases and J gave up 4 bases; unmatched junction bases: 16. In DNA, the CDR3 is TGTGCCAGCACCCCCTCGCTTTGGACTAGCGGAGAATACGAGCAGTACTTC. It is translated as CASTPSLWTSGEYEQYF.

This clone has only one observation. The rearrangement links TRBV4-1 to TRBJ2-1; perhaps TRBD2 as D (5 bases). CDR3 length: 17 amino acids. The V gene's germline CDR1 is MGHRA and CDR2 YSYEKL. The V end was cut by 0 bases, the J end by 3 bases, with 15 bases between. In DNA form, the CDR3 reads TGCGCCAGCAGCCAAGATCCCCCCACTAGGAGCTACAATGAGCAGTTCTTC. Its protein is CASSQDPPTRSYNEQFF.

This clone appeared once. This CDR3 reads CASLAGVLRNEQFF. The CDR3 nucleotides are TGTGCCAGCCTTGCCGGGGTGTTGCGGAATGAGCAGTTCTTC. The gene calls are TRBV2 and TRBJ2-1; D possibly corresponds to TRBD2 (5 bases). The V gene lost 8 bases and the J gene lost 7 bases, with 18 bases spanning the gap. The CDR3 consists of 14 residues. CDR1 and CDR2 from the germline V gene are SNHLY and FYNNEI.

As DNA, the CDR3 is TGTGCCAGCAGCCCAACGGCTGGACAGGGCAGCAATCAGCCCCAGCATTTT. This codes for CASSPTAGQGSNQPQHF. V is TRBV5-5 and J is TRBJ1-5, with 8 bases that match TRBD1. Trimming at V came to 4 bases and at J to 1 base, leaving 10 bases not matched to a gene. From germline, CDR1 is SGHKS and CDR2 YYEKEE (reference sequence). The CDR3 consists of 17 residues.

V is TRBV20-1 and J is TRBJ1-1; D ambiguous. Looked up from germline, CDR1 is DFQATT and CDR2 is SNEGSKA (reference sequence). V was pared by 5 bases and J by 7 bases, with 11 bases between. This CDR3 is built from 11 residues. The CDR3 DNA reads as TGCAGTGCTCCCCCCCGGGGTGAAGCTTTCTTT. As protein: CSAPPRGEAFF.

This clone showed up just a few times. The rearrangement links TRBV28 to TRBJ2-7, with 11 bases matching TRBD2. Trimming cost V 2 bases and J 3 bases; bases outside gene matches: 9. This CDR3 has 17 residues. Per the germline V gene, CDR1 is MDHEN and CDR2 is SYDVKM. The CDR3 loop is CASSLRLLAGAVYEQYF. The CDR3 DNA follows: TGTGCCAGCAGTTTACGTTTACTAGCGGGAGCTGTCTACGAGCAGTACTTC.

The chain recombines TRBV30 with TRBJ2-4; 11 nucleotides agree with TRBD2. Trimming cost V 5 bases and J 0 bases; bases outside gene matches: 0. CDR3 length: 14 amino acids. Germline CDR1 is GTSNPN and CDR2 is SVGIG (reference sequence). CDR3 amino acids: CAWGLAGAKNIQYF. CDR3 nucleotides: TGTGCCTGGGGACTAGCGGGAGCCAAAAACATTCAGTACTTC.

The count of this clone is one. V is TRBV5-5 and J is TRBJ2-1; TRBD2 matches 8 bases. V was pared by 0 bases and J by 9 bases, with 8 bases of the junction left unmatched. The CDR3 is 15 residues long. The germline V gene has CDR1 SGHKS and CDR2 YYEKEE (reference sequence). CDR3 protein: CASSLDPREVGEQFF. The CDR3 coding sequence is TGTGCCAGCAGCTTGGATCCGCGGGAGGTGGGTGAGCAGTTCTTC. Full variable domain (rest looked up from reference TRBV5-5 and TRBJ2-1): DAGVTQSPTHLIKTRGQQVTLRCSPISGHKSVSWYQQVLGQGPQFIFQYYEKEERGRGNFPDRFSARQFPNYSSELNVNALLLGDSALYLCASSLDPREVGEQFFGPGTRLTVL.

The gene calls are TRBV7-9 and TRBJ2-3; 7 nucleotides align to TRBD2. With V trimmed by 0 bases and J by 0 bases, 6 bases remained unmatched. This CDR3 contains 17 residues. Germline values: CDR1 SEHNR, CDR2 FQNEAQ (reference sequence). CDR3 residues: CASSLAIGRESTDTQYF. CDR3 coding DNA: TGTGCCAGCAGCTTAGCTATAGGGCGGGAGAGCACAGATACGCAGTATTTT.

This chain links TRBV19 with TRBJ2-7, with 10 bases that match TRBD2. The length of the CDR3 is 17 residues. The J segment lost 2 bases and the V segment lost 4 bases, leaving 11 bases of the junction unmatched. The germline gives CDR1 LNHDA, CDR2 SQIVND (reference sequence). As DNA, the CDR3 is TGTGCCAGTAGTAGGCCCCTTCTAGCGGGAGAGACCTACGAGCAGTACTTC. Translating gives CASSRPLLAGETYEQYF.

V and J are TRBV28 and TRBJ1-5, with D tentatively TRBD1 (5 bases). The CDR3 covers 14 residues. V was clipped by 5 bases and J by 7 bases, with 15 bases between them. Germline-derived CDR1 and CDR2 are MDHEN and SYDVKM. CDR3 sequence reads: CASSKGTGRQPQHF. The DNA for the CDR3 is TGTGCCAGCAGTAAAGGGACCGGGAGACAGCCCCAGCATTTT.